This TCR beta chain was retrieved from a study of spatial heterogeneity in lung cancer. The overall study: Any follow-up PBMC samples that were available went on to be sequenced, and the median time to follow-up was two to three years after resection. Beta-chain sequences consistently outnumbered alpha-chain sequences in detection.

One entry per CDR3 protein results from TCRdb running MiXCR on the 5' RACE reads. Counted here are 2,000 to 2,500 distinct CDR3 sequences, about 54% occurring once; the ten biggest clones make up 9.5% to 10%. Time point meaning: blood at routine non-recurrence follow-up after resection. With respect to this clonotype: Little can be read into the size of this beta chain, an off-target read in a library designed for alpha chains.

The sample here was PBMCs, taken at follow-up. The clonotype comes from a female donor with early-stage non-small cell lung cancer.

The CDR3, as DNA: TGTGCCAGCAGCCGACAGGGGTCGAATGAAAAACTGTTTTTT. It translates to CASSRQGSNEKLFF. The chain carries TRBV27 and TRBJ1-4, with TRBD1 matching 8 bases. Germline values: CDR1 MNHEY, CDR2 SMNVEV (reference sequence). The CDR3 covers 14 residues. Trimming removed 6 bases from V and 5 bases from J; junction bases left unmatched: 5.